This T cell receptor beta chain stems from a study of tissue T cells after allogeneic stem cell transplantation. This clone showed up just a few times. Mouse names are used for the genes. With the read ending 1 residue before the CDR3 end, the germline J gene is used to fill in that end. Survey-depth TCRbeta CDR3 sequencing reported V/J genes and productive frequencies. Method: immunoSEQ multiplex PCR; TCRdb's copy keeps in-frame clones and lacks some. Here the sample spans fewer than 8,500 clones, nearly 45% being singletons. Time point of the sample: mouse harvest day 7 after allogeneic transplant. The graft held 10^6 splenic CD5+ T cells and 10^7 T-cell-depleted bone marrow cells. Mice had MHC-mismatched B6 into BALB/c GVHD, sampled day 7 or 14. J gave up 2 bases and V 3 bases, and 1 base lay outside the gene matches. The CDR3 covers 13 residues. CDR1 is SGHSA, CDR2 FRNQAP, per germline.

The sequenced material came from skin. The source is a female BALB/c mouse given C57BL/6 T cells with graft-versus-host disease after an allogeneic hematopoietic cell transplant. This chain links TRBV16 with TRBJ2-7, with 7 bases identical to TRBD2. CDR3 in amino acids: CASSFWGAYEQYF. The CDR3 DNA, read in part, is TGTGCAAGCAGCTTTTGGGGGGCCTATGAACAGTAC.